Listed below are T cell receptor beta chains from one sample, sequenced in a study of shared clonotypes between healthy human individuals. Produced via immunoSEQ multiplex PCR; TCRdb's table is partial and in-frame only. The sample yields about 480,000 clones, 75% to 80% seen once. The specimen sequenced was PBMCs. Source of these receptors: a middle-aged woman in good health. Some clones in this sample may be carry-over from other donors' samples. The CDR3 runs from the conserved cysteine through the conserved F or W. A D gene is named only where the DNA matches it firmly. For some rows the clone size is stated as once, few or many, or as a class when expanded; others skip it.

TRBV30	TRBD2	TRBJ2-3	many	CAFRGLDTDTQYF	TGTGCCTTTCGAGGACTAGACACAGATACGCAGTATTTT
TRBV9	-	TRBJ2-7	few	CASGQAESYEQYF	TGTGCCAGCGGGCAGGCGGAAAGCTACGAGCAGTACTTC
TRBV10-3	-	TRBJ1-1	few	CAISVDRNTEAFF	TGTGCCATCAGTGTGGACAGGAACACTGAAGCTTTCTTT
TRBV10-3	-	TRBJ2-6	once	CAISGQNASSGANVLTF	TGTGCCATCAGCGGGCAAAATGCCTCCTCTGGGGCCAACGTCCTGACTTTC
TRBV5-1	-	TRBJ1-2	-	CASSLSDQSNRGYTF	TGCGCCAGCAGCTTGAGTGATCAAAGTAACAGGGGCTACACCTTC
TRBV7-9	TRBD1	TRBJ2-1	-	CASSQRQGALYEQFF	TGTGCCAGCAGCCAAAGACAGGGGGCTCTCTATGAGCAGTTCTTC
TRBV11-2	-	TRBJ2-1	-	CASSLDRLATSSYNEQFF	TGTGCCAGCAGCTTAGATCGTCTAGCGACCAGCTCCTACAATGAGCAGTTCTTC
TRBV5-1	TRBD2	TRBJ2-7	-	CASSWGTSGLYEQYF	TGCGCCAGCAGCTGGGGAACTAGCGGCCTCTACGAGCAGTACTTC
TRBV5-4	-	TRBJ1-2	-	CASSRRTELYGYTF	TGTGCCAGCAGCCGTAGGACAGAGCTTTATGGCTACACCTTC
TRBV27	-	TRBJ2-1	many	CASSPQGQSYNEQFF	TGTGCCAGCAGTCCTCAGGGCCAATCCTACAATGAGCAGTTCTTC
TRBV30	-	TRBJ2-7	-	CACRTVSSYEQYF	TGTGCCTGCAGGACCGTCAGCTCCTACGAGCAGTACTTC
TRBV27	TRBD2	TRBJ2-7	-	CASRPQRGNSYEQYF	TGTGCCAGCAGACCGCAGCGGGGCAACTCCTACGAGCAGTACTTC
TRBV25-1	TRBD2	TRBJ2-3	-	CASSEFAGGHTDTQYF	TGTGCCAGCAGTGAATTTGCGGGGGGGCACACAGATACGCAGTATTTT
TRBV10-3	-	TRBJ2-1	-	CAISETASYNEQFF	TGTGCCATCAGTGAGACCGCCTCCTACAATGAGCAGTTCTTC
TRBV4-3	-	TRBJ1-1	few	CASSQLVPGRTEAFF	TGCGCCAGCAGCCAACTCGTCCCGGGTCGGACTGAAGCTTTCTTT
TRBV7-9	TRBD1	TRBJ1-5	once	CASSVQGARNQPQHF	TGTGCCAGCAGCGTACAGGGGGCCCGTAATCAGCCCCAGCATTTT
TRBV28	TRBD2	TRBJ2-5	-	CASSKGLDFPFSETQYF	TGTGCCAGCAGTAAGGGACTAGATTTTCCCTTTTCAGAGACCCAGTACTTC
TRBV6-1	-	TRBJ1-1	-	CATNPVGGNTEAFF	TGTGCCACAAACCCGGTGGGGGGGAACACTGAAGCTTTCTTT
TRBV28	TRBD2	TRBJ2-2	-	CASRTGLAETGELFF	TGTGCCAGCAGGACGGGACTAGCGGAAACCGGGGAGCTGTTTTTT
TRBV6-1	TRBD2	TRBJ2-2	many	CASSVEAGEVGELFF	TGTGCCAGCAGTGTAGAAGCGGGAGAGGTCGGGGAGCTGTTTTTT
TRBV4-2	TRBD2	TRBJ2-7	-	CASSQGASGRPYEQYF	TGTGCCAGCAGCCAAGGGGCTAGCGGGCGTCCCTACGAGCAGTACTTC
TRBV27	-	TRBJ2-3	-	CASSPTGTFTDTQYF	TGTGCCAGCAGTCCGACCGGGACATTCACAGATACGCAGTATTTT
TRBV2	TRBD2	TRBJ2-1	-	CASNLLWTSGGYNEQFF	TGTGCCAGCAATTTACTTTGGACTAGCGGGGGATACAATGAGCAGTTCTTC
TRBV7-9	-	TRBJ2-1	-	CASSLDYGTNNEQFF	TGTGCCAGCAGCTTAGATTACGGGACCAACAATGAGCAGTTCTTC
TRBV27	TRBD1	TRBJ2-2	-	CASGTGDRGELFF	TGTGCCAGCGGGACAGGGGACCGCGGGGAGCTGTTTTTT
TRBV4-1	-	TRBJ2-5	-	CASSQEISYSGETQYF	TGCGCCAGCAGCCAAGAGATCAGCTACTCCGGGGAGACCCAGTACTTC
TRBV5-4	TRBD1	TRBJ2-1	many	CASTPGQGVWNEQFF	TGTGCCAGCACCCCAGGACAGGGGGTCTGGAATGAGCAGTTCTTC
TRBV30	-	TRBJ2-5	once	CAWSVLGETQYF	TGTGCCTGGAGTGTATTAGGAGAGACCCAGTACTTC
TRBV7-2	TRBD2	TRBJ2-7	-	CASSQGGSGAYEQYF	TGTGCCAGCAGCCAGGGAGGTAGCGGGGCCTACGAGCAGTACTTC
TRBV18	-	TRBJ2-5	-	CASSPPRTVFLGTQYF	TGTGCCAGCTCACCACCTAGGACGGTATTCTTGGGGACCCAGTACTTC
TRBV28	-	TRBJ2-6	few	CASSSVRGSGANVLTF	TGTGCCAGCAGTTCTGTCAGGGGTTCTGGGGCCAACGTCCTGACTTTC
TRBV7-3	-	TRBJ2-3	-	CASSEGLDTQYF	TGTGCCAGCAGCGAGGGTTTGGATACGCAGTATTTT
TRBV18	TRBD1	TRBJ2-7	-	CASSPTGGPYEQYF	TGTGCCAGCTCACCGACAGGGGGACCCTACGAGCAGTACTTC
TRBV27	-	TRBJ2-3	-	CASRSTSRGIFTDTQYF	TGTGCCAGCAGATCAACCTCTCGGGGGATCTTCACAGATACGCAGTATTTT
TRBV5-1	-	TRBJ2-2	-	CASSLGQTSVTGELFF	TGCGCCAGCAGCTTGGGCCAGACATCAGTCACCGGGGAGCTGTTTTTT
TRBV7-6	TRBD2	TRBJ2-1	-	CASSLTSGKSNEQFF	TGTGCCAGCAGCTTAACTAGCGGAAAAAGCAATGAGCAGTTCTTC
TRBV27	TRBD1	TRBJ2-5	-	CASNKQGANEETQYF	TGTGCCAGCAATAAACAGGGGGCCAACGAAGAGACCCAGTACTTC
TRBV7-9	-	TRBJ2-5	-	CASSPPRARRWETQYF	TGTGCCAGCAGTCCCCCCAGGGCCCGGAGGTGGGAGACCCAGTACTTC
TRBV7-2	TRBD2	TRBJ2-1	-	CASRGGTSGSSAYNEQFF	TGTGCCAGCAGGGGGGGGACTAGCGGGAGTTCCGCCTACAATGAGCAGTTCTTC
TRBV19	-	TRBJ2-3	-	CASSPDSTDTQYF	TGTGCCAGTAGTCCTGATAGCACAGATACGCAGTATTTT
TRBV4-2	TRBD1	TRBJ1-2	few	CASSPQTGASYGYTF	TGTGCCAGCAGCCCCCAGACAGGGGCTAGCTATGGCTACACCTTC
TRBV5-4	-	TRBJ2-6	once	CASSPAAGALGANVLTF	TGTGCCAGCAGCCCCGCGGCAGGGGCATTGGGGGCCAACGTCCTGACTTTC
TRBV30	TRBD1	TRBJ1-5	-	CAWSGLGQGVQPQHF	TGTGCCTGGAGCGGCCTGGGGCAGGGGGTTCAGCCCCAGCATTTT
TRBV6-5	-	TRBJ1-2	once	CASSPSGKVGYTF	TGTGCCAGCAGTCCTTCAGGGAAAGTCGGCTACACCTTC
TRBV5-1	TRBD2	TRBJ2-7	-	CASSLGTSSSYEQYF	TGCGCCAGCAGCTTGGGGACTAGCAGCTCCTACGAGCAGTACTTC
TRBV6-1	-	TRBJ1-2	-	CASSEDDRHYGYTF	TGTGCCAGCAGTGAAGACGACAGGCACTATGGCTACACCTTC
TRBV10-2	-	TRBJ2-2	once	CASIRDTGEERANTGELFF	TGCGCCAGCATCCGGGACACGGGGGAAGAAAGGGCGAACACCGGGGAGCTGTTTTTT
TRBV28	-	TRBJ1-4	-	CASRPVFLAEKLFF	TGTGCCAGCAGGCCGGTTTTTCTCGCGGAAAAACTGTTTTTT
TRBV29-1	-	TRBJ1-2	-	CSVEDGLDSNYGYTF	TGCAGCGTTGAAGATGGCCTGGACAGCAACTATGGCTACACCTTC
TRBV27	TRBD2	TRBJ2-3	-	CASSLPPSGSRTDTQYF	TGTGCCAGCAGCCTCCCCCCTAGCGGGAGTCGGACAGATACGCAGTATTTT
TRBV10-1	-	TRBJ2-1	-	CASSGDYNEQFF	TGCGCCAGCAGTGGCGACTACAATGAGCAGTTCTTC
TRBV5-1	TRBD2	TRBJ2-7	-	CASSLSSGSYEQYF	TGCGCCAGCAGCTTGTCTAGCGGATCCTACGAGCAGTACTTC
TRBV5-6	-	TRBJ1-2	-	CASSLGFNYGYTF	TGTGCCAGCAGCTTGGGGTTTAACTATGGCTACACCTTC
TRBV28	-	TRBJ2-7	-	CASSLPTFSYEQYF	TGTGCCAGCAGCCTCCCCACTTTTTCCTACGAGCAGTACTTC
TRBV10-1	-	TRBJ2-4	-	CASSEGGSKNIQYF	TGCGCCAGCAGTGAGGGGGGGTCCAAAAACATTCAGTACTTC